This TCR beta chain comes out of a study of blood T cell repertoires in COVID-19. In the study overall: T cells, B-cell-depleted T cells, or PBMCs provided the cDNA or gDNA that served as material.

Assay: immunoSEQ multiplex PCR; the TCRdb copy retains only in-frame clones and omits some. The table shows some 240,000 clones, with about 79% occurring only once. The CDR3 has 15 residues. Trimming took 4 bases from V and 6 from J, leaving 15 bases between them. From germline, CDR1 is SNHLY and CDR2 FYNNEI. The sequenced sample was peripheral blood. This receptor was taken from a man aged 50-59 years with active or convalescent COVID-19. This chain uses TRBV2 with TRBJ2-2; D is undetermined. This CDR3 is CASSGGASRSGELFF. CDR3 nucleotide sequence: TGTGCCAGCAGTGGAGGCGCCTCCCGCTCCGGGGAGCTGTTTTTT.